Below are 10 T cell receptor beta chains sequenced from a single sample in a study of spatial heterogeneity in lung cancer. Study conclusions and caveats: Tumors with more nonsynonymous mutations had more expanded intratumoral alpha and beta TCRs.

TCRdb redid the calling of the 5' RACE reads with MiXCR, one entry per CDR3 protein. The sample lists some 7,000 distinct CDR3 sequences, around 14% occurring once. Which antigens these TCRs recognize remains unknown. Specified time point: sample taken at primary tumor resection. Sample: lung tumor tissue, taken at surgery. The receptors shown here come from a male donor with early-stage non-small cell lung cancer.

Comment on this clonotype: Because the library targeted alpha chains, this beta chain is an off-target read whose size means little. The chain is built from TRBV28 and TRBJ1-5; D is unclear. Germline CDR1 is MDHEN and CDR2 is SYDVKM. V gave up 4 bases and J gave up 4 bases, with 20 bases separating them. The CDR3 covers 17 residues. In DNA form, the CDR3 reads TGTGCCAGCAGTTCCACCCGGGGAAGAGGGATAAATCAGCCCCAGCATTTT. It yields the protein CASSSTRGRGINQPQHF.

This clonotype was seen many times. Because this beta chain is a stray read in a library intended to capture alpha chains, its abundance should not be given much weight. The chain links TRBV12-5 to TRBJ1-1, with a possible D match to TRBD1 (6 bases). The germline CDR1 and CDR2 sequences are LGHNT and FRNRAP. V lost 5 bases and J lost 4, with 14 bases in between. This CDR3 is built from 14 residues. CDR3 sequence reads: CASGKDSIGTEAFF. The CDR3 nucleotides are TGTGCTAGTGGTAAGGACAGTATTGGCACTGAAGCTTTCTTT.

A word on this clonotype: Within a library made for alpha chains, this beta chain is off target, and its count is uninformative. The chain has TRBV5-4 and TRBJ2-4; D is ambiguous. CDR1 SGHNT and CDR2 YYREEE come from the germline V gene (reference sequence). The ends were cut back, 0 bases at V and 0 bases at J, with 7 bases in the middle. The CDR3 contains 15 residues. The CDR3 spells CASSLGGLAKNIQYF. The CDR3, as DNA: TGTGCCAGCAGCTTGGGTGGCCTAGCCAAAAACATTCAGTACTTC.

By frequency in the sample, this clonotype is medium-sized. This beta chain represents an off-target read in a library built for alpha chains; its size is of limited meaning. The chain links TRBV6-1 to TRBJ1-6; no reliable D call. The CDR3 is made up of 13 amino acids. CDR1 and CDR2 from the germline V gene are MNHNS and SASEGT. Trimming removed 2 bases at V and 7 bases at J, with 6 bases between. The CDR3 DNA sequence: TGTGCCAGCAGTGAAAGGAAAAATTCACCCCTCCACTTT. Translating gives CASSERKNSPLHF.

Sample share makes this clonotype medium-sized. This beta chain is a stray sequence in a library constructed for alpha chains; its clone size is not meaningful. V usage is TRBV14 and J usage is TRBJ1-4; no firm D call. V was cut by 3 bases and J by 6 bases, with 17 bases left in between. From germline, CDR1 is SGHDN and CDR2 FVKESK. The CDR3 length is 16 residues. The CDR3 coding sequence is TGTGCCAGCAGCCAGGGAGTTGGCCTTACCCATGAAAAACTGTTTTTT. It encodes CASSQGVGLTHEKLFF.

This clonotype occurred many times. The library was built for alpha chains, so this beta chain is an off-target read and its size means little. V is TRBV5-5 and J is TRBJ1-3, with D unresolved. V lost 0 bases, J lost 5 bases, and 9 bases lay in between. CDR3 size: 14 residues. Germline V lookup: CDR1 SGHKS, CDR2 YYEKEE (reference sequence). The CDR3 loop reads CASSLERARNTIYF. The CDR3 coding sequence is TGTGCCAGCAGCTTGGAGAGGGCAAGAAACACCATATATTTT.

This clonotype was picked up many times. Since it is a stray read in a library aimed at alpha chains, this beta chain has a size that is not meaningful. V gene TRBV20-1 combines with J gene TRBJ2-1; D is possibly TRBD1 (6 bases). With 6 bases removed from V and 6 bases from J, the gap between germline ends came to 15 bases. CDR3 length: 13 residues. Per germline, CDR1 DFQATT and CDR2 SNEGSKA (reference sequence). CDR3 protein: CSATGQGGNEQFF. The CDR3 DNA reads TGCAGTGCCACGGGACAAGGGGGCAATGAGCAGTTCTTC.

This clonotype was seen ten or more times. For a library built for alpha chains, this beta chain is a stray read; little rests on its size. The rearrangement joins TRBV15 to TRBJ2-1, with D perhaps assigned TRBD1 or TRBD2 (5 bases each). In germline, CDR1 is LNHNV, CDR2 YYDKDF (reference sequence). With 5 bases removed from V and 9 bases from J, the gap between germline ends came to 20 bases. This CDR3 has 15 amino acids. CDR3 loop: CATSRGAELKGEQFF. CDR3 nucleotides: TGTGCCACCAGCCGAGGGGCCGAGCTCAAGGGTGAGCAGTTCTTC. Filled out from reference TRBV15 and TRBJ2-1, the complete variable domain reads DAMVIQNPRYQVTQFGKPVTLSCSQTLNHNVMYWYQQKSSQAPKLLFHYYDKDFNNEADTPDNFQSRRPNTSFCFLDIRSPGLGDTAMYLCATSRGAELKGEQFFGPGTRLTVL.

By its share, this clonotype is medium-sized. Found in a library prepared for alpha chains, this beta chain is an off-target read, and its abundance has little meaning. This chain links TRBV30 with TRBJ2-6; possible D gene TRBD1, 6 bases. This CDR3 has 14 residues. CDR1 is GTSNPN and CDR2 is SVGIG in the germline V gene (reference sequence). Trimming took 0 bases from V and 17 from J, leaving 20 bases between them. In nucleotides, the CDR3 is TGTGCCTGGAGTGTACTCATCGAAACAGGGACCTTGACTTTC. It translates to CAWSVLIETGTLTF.

In its sample, this clonotype was seen many times. The size of this beta chain means little, since it is a stray read in a library made for alpha chains. This chain uses TRBV6-2 or TRBV6-3 with TRBJ2-1; the match to TRBD1 covers 10 bases. CDR1 is MNHEY, CDR2 SVGEGT, per germline. V lost 4 bases and J lost 9; bases outside the gene matches: 21. This CDR3 region has 19 residues. This CDR3 reads CASSWPLLVTGGASSEQFF. The DNA of the CDR3 is TGTGCCAGCAGTTGGCCCCTCCTCGTGACAGGGGGCGCGTCAAGTGAGCAGTTCTTC.